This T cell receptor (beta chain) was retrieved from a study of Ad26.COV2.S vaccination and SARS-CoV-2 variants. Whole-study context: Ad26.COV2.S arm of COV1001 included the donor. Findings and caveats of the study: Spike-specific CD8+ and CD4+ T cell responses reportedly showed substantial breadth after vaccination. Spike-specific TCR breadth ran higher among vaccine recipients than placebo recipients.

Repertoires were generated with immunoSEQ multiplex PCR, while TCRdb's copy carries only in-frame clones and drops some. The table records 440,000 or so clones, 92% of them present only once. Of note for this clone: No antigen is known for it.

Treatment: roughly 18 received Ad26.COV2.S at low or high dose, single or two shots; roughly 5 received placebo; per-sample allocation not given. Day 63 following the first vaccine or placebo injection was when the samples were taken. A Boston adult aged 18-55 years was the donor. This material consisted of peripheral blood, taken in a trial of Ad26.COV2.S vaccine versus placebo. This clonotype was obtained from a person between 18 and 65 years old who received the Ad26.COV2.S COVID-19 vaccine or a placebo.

The CDR3 spells CASSIDARGLVNYGYTF. The CDR3 DNA reads TGTGCCAGTAGTATAGACGCGAGAGGGCTGGTTAACTATGGCTACACCTTC. The V gene is TRBV19, the J gene TRBJ1-2; no reliable D call. Germline loops: CDR1 LNHDA, CDR2 SQIVND (reference sequence). The V end was cut by 0 bases, the J end by 1 base, with 15 bases between. The CDR3 has 17 residues. Full variable domain (remainder filled in from reference TRBV19 and TRBJ1-2): DGGITQSPKYLFRKEGQNVTLSCEQNLNHDAMYWYRQDPGQGLRLIYYSQIVNDFQKGDIAEGYSVSREKKESFPLTVTSAQKNPTAFYLCASSIDARGLVNYGYTFGSGTRLTVV.